The 30 T cell receptor beta chains listed next were all sequenced from one sample in a study of monozygotic twins with inflammatory bowel disease. TCRdb reprocessed the 5' RACE reads and stores each CDR3 protein as one record, lacking DNA. The listing contains roughly 160,000 distinct CDR3 sequences. Sequencing input: blood. Every receptor here comes from a human donor with ulcerative colitis or Crohn's disease, or a healthy co-twin of an affected twin (not recorded which).

The chain recombines TRBV27 with TRBJ2-7; without DNA, the TCRdb call of TRBD2 cannot be checked. The CDR3 totals 17 residues. The germline CDR1 and CDR2 sequences are MNHEY and SMNVEV (reference sequence). CDR3 sequence: CASSRLAGKVGSYEQYF.

V is TRBV7-8 and J is TRBJ2-2; TCRdb's D call of TRBD2 is untestable without DNA. CDR3 size: 15 residues. Germline CDR1 is SGHVS and CDR2 is FQNEAQ. The chain's CDR3 is CAANPGGPTTGELFF.

The rearrangement uses TRBV3-1 and TRBJ1-3. Germline lookup yields CDR1 LGHDT and CDR2 YNNKEL (reference sequence). The CDR3 runs to 15 residues. The CDR3 protein is CASSQDAVSGNTIYF.

The chain recombines TRBV19 with TRBJ1-5. The CDR3 spans 15 residues. Germline V lookup: CDR1 LNHDA, CDR2 SQIVND (reference sequence). CDR3 residues: CASSLTFNSNQPQHF. Drawing the rest from reference TRBV19 and TRBJ1-5, the complete variable domain is DGGITQSPKYLFRKEGQNVTLSCEQNLNHDAMYWYRQDPGQGLRLIYYSQIVNDFQKGDIAEGYSVSREKKESFPLTVTSAQKNPTAFYLCASSLTFNSNQPQHFGDGTRLSIL.

V gene TRBV12-3 or TRBV12-4 combines with J gene TRBJ2-7; TCRdb's D call, TRBD2, is unchecked because there is no DNA. This CDR3 is built from 14 residues. The CDR3 spells CASSPTGEGPEQYF.

The rearrangement uses TRBV11-2 and TRBJ2-1; TCRdb proposes TRBD2, but this gene call is untestable without DNA. Looked up from germline, CDR1 is SGHAT and CDR2 is FQNNGV. CDR3 length: 14 residues. The CDR3 is CASSKKSGNNEQFF. The variable domain in full, with the rest retrieved from reference TRBV11-2 and TRBJ2-1, is EAGVAQSPRYKIIEKRQSVAFWCNPISGHATLYWYQQILGQGPKLLIQFQNNGVVDDSQLPKDRFSAERLKGVDSTLKIQPAKLEDSAVYLCASSKKSGNNEQFFGPGTRLTVL.

J is TRBJ2-4 and V is TRBV6-5; the TRBD2 assignment by TCRdb is unverifiable without DNA. Per germline, CDR1 MNHEY and CDR2 SVGAGI. The CDR3 extends over 14 amino acids. The CDR3 protein is CASSYQTGRDIQYF.

The V gene is TRBV20-1, the J gene TRBJ2-7. Germline V lookup: CDR1 DFQATT, CDR2 SNEGSKA (reference sequence). This CDR3 is 12 amino acids long. The CDR3 sequence: CSAQKDAYEQYF.

The chain joins TRBV12-3 or TRBV12-4 to TRBJ1-5; TCRdb's D call of TRBD1 is untestable without DNA. CDR3 length: 14 amino acids. CDR3 sequence reads: CASNLGQSNQPQHF.

The chain is built from TRBV7-2 and TRBJ2-7; no DNA is available, so the TRBD1 call from TCRdb remains unchecked. The germline V gene has CDR1 SGHTA and CDR2 FQGNSA. CDR3 size: 14 residues. The CDR3 is CASSSRDRGFEQYF.

The genes are TRBV20-1 and TRBJ1-1. The CDR3 sequence is 13 residues long. CDR1 is DFQATT and CDR2 is SNEGSKA in the germline V gene (reference sequence). The CDR3: CSARGVLNTEAFF.

The rearrangement uses TRBV12-3 or TRBV12-4 and TRBJ2-3; the D call of TRBD1 rests on TCRdb alone, since no DNA is present to check it. The CDR3 is made up of 16 amino acids. This chain's CDR3 is CASSTRTGGGTDTQYF.

J is TRBJ2-3 and V is TRBV7-8; TCRdb designates TRBD1, a call that cannot be tested without DNA. The CDR3 contains 14 residues. Germline lookup yields CDR1 SGHVS and CDR2 FQNEAQ. The CDR3 here is CASSLLRPPDTQYF.

The chain carries TRBV29-1 and TRBJ1-1. The CDR3 covers 15 residues. CDR1 and CDR2 (germline): SQVTM, ANQGSEA. The CDR3 loop reads CSVEDFAVMNTEAFF.

The chain combines TRBV11-3 with TRBJ1-4; TCRdb outputs TRBD1, but without DNA this stays unchecked. Per the germline V gene, CDR1 is SGHNT and CDR2 is YENEEA. The CDR3 is 14 residues long. This CDR3 is CASSSGTGRRKLFF.

The V and J genes are TRBV27 and TRBJ2-7; checking the TCRdb D call of TRBD1 is not possible without DNA. Looked up from germline, CDR1 is MNHEY and CDR2 is SMNVEV (reference sequence). CDR3 size: 16 residues. The CDR3 reads CASSLEGGGFSYEQYF.

The chain recombines TRBV11-2 with TRBJ2-2; TCRdb proposes TRBD1, but this gene call is untestable without DNA. CDR1 is SGHAT and CDR2 is FQNNGV in the germline V gene. This CDR3 comprises 18 residues. The CDR3 spells CASSLIVLGAGTTGELFF. Combining the CDR3 with reference TRBV11-2 and TRBJ2-2 gives the whole variable domain EAGVAQSPRYKIIEKRQSVAFWCNPISGHATLYWYQQILGQGPKLLIQFQNNGVVDDSQLPKDRFSAERLKGVDSTLKIQPAKLEDSAVYLCASSLIVLGAGTTGELFFGEGSRLTVL.

The V and J genes are TRBV12-3 or TRBV12-4 and TRBJ2-1; TCRdb reports TRBD2, a call that lacks DNA to check it against. CDR3 length: 13 amino acids. The CDR3 loop is CASSLARRDEQFF.

The gene calls are TRBV5-1 and TRBJ2-1; TCRdb picks TRBD1, but there is no DNA to check that call. CDR1 and CDR2 (germline): SGHRS, YFSETQ. The CDR3 has 19 amino acids. The CDR3 here is CASSSGGFAASFGYNEQFF.

The chain recombines TRBV7-2 with TRBJ2-1; the D call from TCRdb, TRBD2, cannot be confirmed without DNA. The germline V gene has CDR1 SGHTA and CDR2 FQGNSA. The length of the CDR3 is 16 residues. The CDR3 here is CASSLASVAVTNEQFF.

J is TRBJ2-1 and V is TRBV11-3; TCRdb picks TRBD2, but there is no DNA to check that call. The CDR3 contains 15 residues. The germline V gene has CDR1 SGHNT and CDR2 YENEEA. Here the CDR3 reads CASSNGFSGHNEQFF.

This chain's CDR3 is CASSVRISSPLHF. This chain joins TRBV27 and TRBJ1-6. The CDR3 contains 13 residues. CDR1 is MNHEY and CDR2 is SMNVEV in the germline V gene (reference sequence).

The chain employs TRBV20-1 and TRBJ1-5. The CDR3 covers 15 residues. Germline V CDR1 and CDR2: DFQATT, SNEGSKA (reference sequence). CDR3 in amino acids: CSAMADGYSNQPQHF.

This rearrangement joins TRBV30 to TRBJ2-7; the D call from TCRdb, TRBD2, cannot be confirmed without DNA. Germline V gives CDR1 GTSNPN, CDR2 SVGIG (reference sequence). The CDR3 runs 14 residues. The CDR3 here is CAWSVELAPYEQYF.

This sequence joins TRBV20-1 and TRBJ1-5; the TCRdb D gene call, TRBD1, has no DNA to confirm it. Germline CDR1 is DFQATT and CDR2 is SNEGSKA (reference sequence). The CDR3 contains 14 residues. CDR3 region: CSARTGRPDQPQHF.

This chain uses TRBV5-4 with TRBJ2-1. The germline V gene has CDR1 SGHNT and CDR2 YYREEE (reference sequence). This CDR3 is built from 14 residues. CDR3 region: CASSLVLVIDEQFF.

The chain is built from TRBV5-5 and TRBJ2-5. There are 13 residues in the CDR3. Germline V gives CDR1 SGHKS, CDR2 YYEKEE (reference sequence). This CDR3 reads CASSLDGQETQYF. Looking up the rest from reference TRBV5-5 and TRBJ2-5 gives the full variable domain: DAGVTQSPTHLIKTRGQQVTLRCSPISGHKSVSWYQQVLGQGPQFIFQYYEKEERGRGNFPDRFSARQFPNYSSELNVNALLLGDSALYLCASSLDGQETQYFGPGTRLLVL.

This sequence joins TRBV28 and TRBJ1-5. Germline CDR1 reads MDHEN; CDR2 reads SYDVKM. The CDR3 sequence is 15 residues long. The CDR3 is CASSLGRRSNQPQHF.

The rearrangement uses TRBV29-1 and TRBJ1-2; the D gene TCRdb calls, TRBD1, cannot be checked with no DNA. CDR3 size: 12 residues. The V gene's germline CDR1 is SQVTM and CDR2 ANQGSEA. CDR3: CSGGQEFDGYTF.

J is TRBJ2-7 and V is TRBV14; TCRdb's D call of TRBD2 is untestable without DNA. This CDR3 spans 15 amino acids. The germline V gene encodes CDR1 SGHDN and CDR2 FVKESK. The CDR3 spells CASSRPGLHSYEQYF. The whole variable domain, remainder taken from reference TRBV14 and TRBJ2-7, is EAGVTQFPSHSVIEKGQTVTLRCDPISGHDNLYWYRRVMGKEIKFLLHFVKESKQDESGMPNNRFLAERTGGTYSTLKVQPAELEDSGVYFCASSRPGLHSYEQYFGPGTRLTVT.